This T cell receptor (beta chain) was documented in a study of Ad26.COV2.S vaccination and SARS-CoV-2 variants. Turning to the study itself: Recipients of Ad26.COV2.S got it intramuscularly, once or twice 56 days apart.

Study-level points and caveats: Possibly, TCR breadth and depth analyses underestimated total T cell responses. Vaccinees displayed broader spike-specific TCR repertoires than placebo recipients.

Libraries were prepared by immunoSEQ multiplex PCR; TCRdb keeps only in-frame clonotypes and omits some of them. Of hundreds of thousands of clones detected, 89% appear once; the ten largest clones hold approximately 1.5%. The junction had 2 bases not matched to a gene; V was cut back by 0 bases and J by 8 bases. The CDR3 covers 13 residues. The germline V gene encodes CDR1 LGHDT and CDR2 YNNKEL (reference sequence). Remarks on this clone: Antigen: not known.

Described treatment: over 15 received Ad26.COV2.S at low or high dose, single or two shots; about 5 received placebo; per-sample allocation not given. Sampling occurred on day 63 after the first vaccine or placebo injection. An adult of 18-55 years in Boston served as donor. The input for sequencing was peripheral blood, taken in a trial of Ad26.COV2.S vaccine versus placebo. This TCR was recovered from a person between 18 and 65 years old who received the Ad26.COV2.S COVID-19 vaccine or a placebo. The rearrangement uses TRBV3-1 (or the pseudogene TRBV3-2) and TRBJ1-2, with 8 bases fitting TRBD1. CDR3 in amino acids: CASSQEGQEGYTF. The CDR3 DNA follows: TGTGCCAGCAGCCAAGAGGGACAGGAGGGCTACACCTTC.